This T cell receptor beta chain originates from a study of OX40 agonist ivuxolimab in advanced cancers. Only in-frame clones appear in the TCRdb table, and some are missing; sequencing was by immunoSEQ multiplex PCR. The sample includes 40,000 to 55,000 clones, about nine tenths of them seen just once. Germline lookup yields CDR1 SNHLY and CDR2 FYNNEI. The CDR3 consists of 16 residues. Between the trimmed V and J ends, which lost 7 bases and 2 bases, there was a span of 18 bases. The receptor was isolated from an adult with an advanced solid tumor such as melanoma, head and neck, liver or kidney cancer. V gene TRBV2 combines with J gene TRBJ1-3; possible D gene TRBD1, 6 bases. Source: CD4+ or CD8+ T cells sorted from blood, taken in a trial of the OX40 agonist ivuxolimab. Written as DNA, the CDR3 is TGTGCCAGCACCAGGACAGCCCACGGTACTGGAAACACCATATATTTT. Translated: CASTRTAHGTGNTIYF.